This passage covers 20 T cell receptor beta chains from one sample sequenced in a study of control samples from healthy donors and cancer patients. TCRdb keeps only in-frame clones here, not all; method: immunoSEQ multiplex PCR. The data contain approximately 100,000 clones, more than 75% of them singletons. Sequencing was performed on blood. These receptors came from a woman aged 40 to 50 in good health.

The CDR3 nucleotides are TGTGCCAGCAGGGGGGACAGGGTATACTCTGGGGCCAACGTCCTGACTTTC. It codes for CASRGDRVYSGANVLTF. The chain couples TRBV2 to TRBJ2-6; 9 bases align to TRBD1. CDR1 is SNHLY and CDR2 is FYNNEI in the germline V gene. The junction had 6 bases not matched to a gene; V was cut back by 6 bases and J by 0 bases. This CDR3 has 17 residues.

This chain links TRBV30 with TRBJ1-6, with a weak D call TRBD1 (6 bases). CDR3 size: 17 residues. Trimming removed 0 bases from V and 0 bases from J, with 12 bases in between. Per the germline V gene, CDR1 is GTSNPN and CDR2 is SVGIG (reference sequence). The CDR3 DNA follows: TGTGCCTGGAGTGTTGGGGGCGCGAGCTCCTATAATTCACCCCTCCACTTT. Translating it yields CAWSVGGASSYNSPLHF.

This chain connects TRBV5-1 to TRBJ1-2, with a possible D match to TRBD1 (6 bases). The CDR3 extends over 14 amino acids. V was cut by 2 bases and J by 3 bases, with 11 bases left in between. CDR1 is SGHRS and CDR2 is YFSETQ in the germline V gene. CDR3 nucleotides: TGCGCCAGCAGCTTAATGGGGGCGGACTATGGCTACACCTTC. Encoded protein: CASSLMGADYGYTF.

The V call is TRBV6-5, the J call TRBJ1-1; D is possibly TRBD1 (5 bases). The CDR3 is made up of 15 amino acids. Germline V gene data show CDR1 as MNHEY and CDR2 as SVGAGI. V was trimmed by 0 bases and J by 4 bases, leaving 12 bases between them. This CDR3 is CASSYSFGGGTEAFF. CDR3 nucleotides: TGTGCCAGCAGTTACTCGTTCGGGGGAGGCACTGAAGCTTTCTTT.

The chain combines TRBV6-5 with TRBJ2-7; 9 nucleotides agree with TRBD1. CDR1 is MNHEY, CDR2 SVGAGI, per germline. The ends lost 10 bases at V and 4 bases at J; junction bases unmatched: 11. The CDR3 covers 14 residues. The CDR3 region is CATETGGSSYEQYF. The CDR3 coding sequence is TGTGCCACCGAGACAGGGGGAAGTTCTTACGAGCAGTACTTC.

V usage is TRBV5-6 and J usage is TRBJ1-5; D might be TRBD1 (5 bases). Germline V gene data show CDR1 as SGHDT and CDR2 as YYEEEE. This CDR3 is built from 13 residues. Trimming took 0 bases from V and 8 from J, leaving 9 bases between them. The DNA for the CDR3 is TGTGCCAGCAGCTTGGGGGGCTTAGAGCCCCAGCATTTT. Translated: CASSLGGLEPQHF.

The DNA for the CDR3 is TGTGCCAGCTCAAAGGACAGTAACACCGGGGAGCTGTTTTTT. Translated: CASSKDSNTGELFF. This chain links TRBV18 with TRBJ2-2; TRBD1 might be the D (6 bases). Germline CDR1 reads KGHSH; CDR2 reads LQKENI. Trimming shortened V by 5 bases and J by 2 bases, and 9 bases separated the two germline ends. The CDR3 totals 14 residues. Complete variable domain (other parts from reference TRBV18 and TRBJ2-2): NAGVMQNPRHLVRRRGQEARLRCSPMKGHSHVYWYRQLPEEGLKFMVYLQKENIIDESGMPKERFSAEFPKEGPSILRIQQVVRGDSAAYFCASSKDSNTGELFFGEGSRLTVL.

The chain recombines TRBV5-1 with TRBJ2-1; no clear D gene. CDR1 SGHRS and CDR2 YFSETQ come from the germline V gene. V was clipped by 4 bases and J by 7 bases, with 12 bases between them. The length of the CDR3 is 13 residues. The CDR3 protein is CASSLTLGNEQFF. In DNA form, the CDR3 reads TGCGCCAGCAGCCTGACCCTAGGGAATGAGCAGTTCTTC.

This clone was counted a few times. This chain links TRBV12-3 or TRBV12-4 with TRBJ2-3, with D perhaps assigned TRBD1 or TRBD2 (5 bases each). Trimming took off 3 bases at V and 6 bases at J, with 10 bases between the two ends. There are 13 residues in the CDR3. The CDR3 DNA is TGTGCCAGCAGTTTTGGGACCTCGGATACGCAGTATTTT. This encodes CASSFGTSDTQYF.

This clone has ten or more counts. The chain carries TRBV9 and TRBJ1-3; perhaps TRBD1 as D (5 bases). Germline V gives CDR1 SGDLS, CDR2 YYNGEE. This CDR3 is 16 amino acids long. Trimming cost V 0 bases and J 4 bases, with 14 bases left between them. The CDR3, as DNA: TGTGCCAGCAGCGTAGATGCCAGGGTACAAGGAAACACCATATATTTT. Encoded protein: CASSVDARVQGNTIYF.

This chain links TRBV7-2 with TRBJ2-2; 13 bases align to TRBD2. Germline assignment: CDR1 SGHTA and CDR2 FQGNSA. V was clipped by 5 bases and J by 7 bases; unmatched bases: 7. This CDR3 region has 16 residues. Here the CDR3 reads CASSPRLAGGRGELFF. CDR3 sequence (DNA): TGTGCCAGCAGCCCGCGACTAGCGGGGGGCCGCGGGGAGCTGTTTTTT. The full variable domain, in which reference TRBV7-2 and TRBJ2-2 provide the parts outside the CDR3, is GAGVSQSPSNKVTEKGKDVELRCDPISGHTALYWYRQSLGQGLEFLIYFQGNSAPDKSGLPSDRFSAERTGGSVSTLTIQRTQQEDSAVYLCASSPRLAGGRGELFFGEGSRLTVL.

The genes are TRBV6-6 and TRBJ2-7; D is undetermined. This CDR3 spans 15 amino acids. Germline CDR1 MNHNY, CDR2 SVGAGI (reference sequence). V was clipped by 6 bases and J by 1 base, with 16 bases between them. CDR3 sequence (DNA): TGTGCCAGCAGGTCTCAGGTCGCGCAGTCCTACGAGCAGTACTTC. This codes for CASRSQVAQSYEQYF.

CDR3 residues: CASNPTGKAYEQYF. CDR3 bases: TGCGCCAGCAATCCGACAGGGAAGGCCTACGAGCAGTACTTC. This chain joins TRBV10-2 and TRBJ2-7; 7 nucleotides line up with TRBD1. J gave up 2 bases and V 7 bases, and 8 bases lay outside the gene matches. CDR1 and CDR2 (germline): WSHSY, SAAADI. This CDR3 has 14 amino acids.

V is TRBV7-2 and J is TRBJ2-5, with 7 bases lining up with TRBD1. Germline V lookup: CDR1 SGHTA, CDR2 FQGNSA. The CDR3 totals 14 residues. With 1 base clipped from V and 4 bases from J, the junction kept 3 bases outside the gene matches. The CDR3 protein is CASSLGGQVETQYF. In nucleotides, the CDR3 is TGTGCCAGCAGCTTAGGCGGACAGGTAGAGACCCAGTACTTC.

J is TRBJ2-2 and V is TRBV19; 10 nucleotides line up with TRBD2. The CDR3 runs 17 residues. V lost 0 bases and J lost 3; bases outside the gene matches: 4. Germline CDR1 LNHDA, CDR2 SQIVND (reference sequence). The CDR3, as DNA: TGTGCCAGTAGTATAGATACCCTAGCGGGGGACACCGGGGAGCTGTTTTTT. Protein sequence: CASSIDTLAGDTGELFF.

The genes are TRBV24-1 and TRBJ2-3; 14 positions match TRBD2. Germline CDR1 reads KGHDR; CDR2 reads SFDVKD. There are 17 residues in the CDR3. J was trimmed by 5 bases and V by 7 bases; bases with no gene match: 10. The DNA of the CDR3 is TGTGCCACCAGCTCTGGACTAGCGGGGGGTAGGATAGATACGCAGTATTTT. Its translation: CATSSGLAGGRIDTQYF.

The V call is TRBV5-4, the J call TRBJ1-4, with no clear D. V was shortened by 1 base and J by 0 bases, with 7 bases between the two germline ends. Germline CDR1 SGHNT, CDR2 YYREEE (reference sequence). The CDR3 runs 15 residues. CDR3: CASSLKTATNEKLFF. Here the CDR3 DNA reads TGTGCCAGCAGCTTGAAGACGGCAACTAATGAAAAACTGTTTTTT.

The chain has TRBV12-5 and TRBJ2-7; a weak D match, TRBD1 (5 bases). The CDR3 sequence is 15 residues long. Trimming cost V 0 bases and J 2 bases, with 11 bases left between them. In germline, CDR1 is LGHNT, CDR2 FRNRAP. The CDR3 nucleotides read TGTGCTAGTGGTTTGGTACTTGGACACACCTACGAGCAGTACTTC. Translating it yields CASGLVLGHTYEQYF.

The J gene is TRBJ2-1, the V gene TRBV25-1; tentative D call: TRBD2 (6 bases). Germline CDR1 reads MGHDK; CDR2 reads SYGVNS. V lost 6 bases to trimming and J lost 8 bases, with 17 bases between them. This CDR3 is 14 amino acids long. Written as DNA, the CDR3 is TGTGCCAGCAGGGGGAGGAGGCCTGGCGATGAGCAGTTCTTC. Its protein is CASRGRRPGDEQFF.

The genes are TRBV9 and TRBJ2-1; D possibly corresponds to TRBD2 (6 bases). Between the trimmed V and J ends, which lost 3 bases and 2 bases, there was a span of 12 bases. Germline V lookup: CDR1 SGDLS, CDR2 YYNGEE. The CDR3 is 15 amino acids. CDR3 protein: CASSAGGKTYNEQFF. In DNA, the CDR3 is TGTGCCAGCAGCGCTGGGGGGAAAACCTACAATGAGCAGTTCTTC.